A single sample gave rise to the 9 T cell receptor beta chains below, sequenced in a study of cytomegalovirus exposure and HLA in healthy donors. Assay: immunoSEQ multiplex PCR; the TCRdb copy retains only in-frame clones and omits some. The table records fewer than 250,000 clones, 70% to 90% of them present only once. The material sequenced was PBMCs. These receptors were taken from a young woman in good health and CMV-seronegative.

This clone has just one count. This chain uses TRBV2 with TRBJ1-5, with D maybe TRBD1 (5 bases). The V and J ends lost 6 bases and 6 bases respectively, with 15 bases between them. Germline V lookup: CDR1 SNHLY, CDR2 FYNNEI. The CDR3 totals 14 residues. The CDR3 region has the DNA TGTGCCAGCAGGGGGCCTGGGGGAGGTCAGCCCCAGCATTTT. Amino acids: CASRGPGGGQPQHF. The full variable domain, in which reference TRBV2 and TRBJ1-5 provide the parts outside the CDR3, is EPEVTQTPSHQVTQMGQEVILRCVPISNHLYFYWYRQILGQKVEFLVSFYNNEISEKSEIFDDQFSVERPDGSNFTLKIRSTKLEDSAMYFCASRGPGGGQPQHFGDGTRLSIL.

This clone came up a few times. The chain links TRBV18 to TRBJ2-7, with 12 bases that match TRBD1. Germline trimming cut 5 bases from V and 6 bases from J; bases unmatched to any gene: 8. Germline loops: CDR1 KGHSH, CDR2 LQKENI. The CDR3 totals 15 residues. This CDR3 reads CASSSGQGAFGEQYF. DNA of the CDR3: TGTGCCAGCTCATCGGGACAGGGGGCGTTTGGCGAGCAGTACTTC.

The chain joins TRBV27 to TRBJ1-2, with no clear D. Germline V gives CDR1 MNHEY, CDR2 SMNVEV (reference sequence). The CDR3 loop spans 13 amino acids. Trimming left V 6 bases short and J 5 bases short, with 13 bases between. The CDR3 nucleotides read TGTGCCAGCAGCGCACAAGGGCAGTATGGCTACACCTTC. This gives the protein CASSAQGQYGYTF.

In this sample, this clone turned up a few times. V usage is TRBV18 and J usage is TRBJ1-6, with D perhaps TRBD1 (6 bases). The V end lost 2 bases, the J end lost 5 bases, and 10 bases lay between the germline ends. Germline V CDR1 and CDR2: KGHSH, LQKENI. The CDR3 loop spans 15 amino acids. CDR3 nucleotide sequence: TGTGCCAGCTCACCATTGGGGGCAGATAATTCACCCCTCCACTTT. It yields the protein CASSPLGADNSPLHF.

The chain carries TRBV6-5 and TRBJ1-3; D is unresolved. The CDR3 length is 15 residues. Germline CDR1 reads MNHEY; CDR2 reads SVGAGI. Trimming took off 6 bases at V and 2 bases at J, with 14 bases between the two ends. The CDR3 is CASSLDVPPGNTIYF. CDR3 DNA: TGTGCCAGCAGCCTCGATGTTCCTCCTGGAAACACCATATATTTT.

The chain is built from TRBV5-1 and TRBJ2-1; D is perhaps TRBD1 or TRBD2 (5 bases each). The CDR3 is 19 residues long. Between the trimmed V and J ends, which lost 4 bases and 10 bases, there was a span of 33 bases. Germline V CDR1 and CDR2: SGHRS, YFSETQ. CDR3 sequence reads: CASSPFFVGDGAAYGEQFF. The CDR3 nucleotides read TGCGCCAGCAGCCCATTTTTTGTAGGGGACGGAGCGGCGTACGGGGAGCAGTTCTTC.

This sequence joins TRBV18 and TRBJ2-1; 10 positions agree with TRBD2. Germline-derived CDR1 and CDR2 are KGHSH and LQKENI. The CDR3 is made up of 16 amino acids. The junction had 8 bases not matched to a gene; V was cut back by 3 bases and J by 6 bases. CDR3 loop: CASSPQGSGRRNEQFF. The CDR3 coding sequence is TGTGCCAGCTCACCCCAGGGTAGCGGGAGGCGCAATGAGCAGTTCTTC.

The V call is TRBV6-1, the J call TRBJ2-1, with D possibly matching TRBD2 (5 bases). The germline V and J ends were trimmed by 7 bases and 0 bases, with 10 bases remaining between them. CDR3 length: 14 amino acids. Germline loops: CDR1 MNHNS, CDR2 SASEGT. The CDR3 DNA reads as TGTGCCAGCAATGTAGGGAGCTCCTACAATGAGCAGTTCTTC. Translated: CASNVGSSYNEQFF.

The chain employs TRBV5-6 and TRBJ1-6; D is ambiguous. With 2 bases removed from V and 7 bases from J, the gap between germline ends came to 4 bases. This CDR3 region has 12 residues. CDR1 is SGHDT, CDR2 YYEEEE, per germline. The CDR3 here is CASSFINSPLHF. The CDR3 DNA sequence: TGTGCCAGCAGCTTCATAAATTCACCCCTCCACTTT.